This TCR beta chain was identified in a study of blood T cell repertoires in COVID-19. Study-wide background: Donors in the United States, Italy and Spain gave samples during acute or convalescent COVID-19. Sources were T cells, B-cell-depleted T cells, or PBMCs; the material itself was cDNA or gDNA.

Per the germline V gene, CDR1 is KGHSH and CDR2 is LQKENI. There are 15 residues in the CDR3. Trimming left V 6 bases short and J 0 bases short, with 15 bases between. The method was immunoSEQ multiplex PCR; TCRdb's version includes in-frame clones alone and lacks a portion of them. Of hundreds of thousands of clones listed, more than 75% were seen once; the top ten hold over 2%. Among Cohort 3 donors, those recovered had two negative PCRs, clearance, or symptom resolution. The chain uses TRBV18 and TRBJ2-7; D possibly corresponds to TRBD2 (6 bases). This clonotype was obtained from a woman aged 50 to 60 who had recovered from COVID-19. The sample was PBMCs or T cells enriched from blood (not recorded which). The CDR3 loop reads CASSSPGLSSYEQYF. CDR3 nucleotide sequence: TGTGCCAGCTCGTCCCCGGGACTCAGCTCCTACGAGCAGTACTTC.